One sample yielded the 21 T cell receptor beta chains listed below, sequenced in a study of cytotoxic CD8 clonotypes in ibrutinib-treated CLL (dated by TCRdb to the early 2020s). Receptors were amplified or captured by the immunoSEQ multiplex PCR assay. TCRdb took this table from immuneACCESS and kept in-frame rearrangements with V and J called. Such tables lack part of the clones; where checked against another copy, unresolved V genes explain under half of the gap, and the rest is unexplained. Across this sample there are around 330,000 clones, with roughly 70% seen only once. The ten largest clones represent around 6.5% of the sample. This material consisted of PBMCs, taken after 36 months of ibrutinib treatment. The receptors derive from a human donor with chronic lymphocytic leukemia.

The J gene is TRBJ1-1, the V gene TRBV6-6; D is ambiguous. The CDR3 runs to 12 residues. V lost 8 bases and J 4 bases, leaving 11 bases between the germline ends. Germline CDR1 and CDR2: MNHNY and SVGAGI (reference sequence). The CDR3 DNA sequence: TGTGCCAGCCGAGGTGAGAGCACTGAAGCTTTCTTT. Protein product: CASRGESTEAFF.

V gene TRBV4-2 combines with J gene TRBJ2-1; 8 nucleotides align to TRBD2. V trimming: 4 bases; J trimming: 7 bases; junction bases outside the gene matches: 15. CDR3 length equals 17 residues. Germline assignment: CDR1 LGHNA and CDR2 YNFKEQ. The CDR3 DNA reads as TGTGCCAGCAGCCCCCCTGGTGGGCGGGGGGTTGGGAATGAGCAGTTCTTC. Encoded protein: CASSPPGGRGVGNEQFF.

The chain employs TRBV10-3 and TRBJ2-1, with 13 bases aligning to TRBD2. With 4 bases clipped from V and 8 bases from J, the junction kept 8 bases outside the gene matches. The CDR3 spans 16 residues. Germline values: CDR1 ENHRY, CDR2 SYGVKD. The CDR3 reads CAISGNGLAGAYEQFF. The CDR3 DNA follows: TGTGCCATCAGTGGAAACGGACTAGCGGGAGCTTATGAGCAGTTCTTC.

The sample holds one count of this clone. This sequence joins TRBV18 and TRBJ2-7; the D gene could be TRBD1 or TRBD2 (5 bases each). Trimming removed 3 bases from V and 4 bases from J, with 10 bases in between. The CDR3 spans 13 residues. Germline V gene sequence: CDR1 KGHSH, CDR2 LQKENI. In DNA form, the CDR3 reads TGTGCCAGCTCACCGCCCGGGGCATACGAGCAGTACTTC. This translates into CASSPPGAYEQYF.

This rearrangement joins TRBV13 to TRBJ2-2; 15 nucleotides align to TRBD2. V shed 5 bases and J 7 bases; nucleotides not matched to a gene: 8. This CDR3 contains 17 residues. Germline V gene data show CDR1 as PRHDT and CDR2 as FYEKMQ (reference sequence). As DNA, the CDR3 is TGTGCCAGCAGCCGACGAGGGACTAGCGGGAGGTTCGGGGAGCTGTTTTTT. Translation: CASSRRGTSGRFGELFF.

The count of this clone is one. This chain joins TRBV12-1 and TRBJ2-6; the tabulated D call, TRBD1, remains unverified against the DNA. TRBV12-1 is a pseudogene locus. This CDR3 is 20 amino acids long. The CDR3 loop reads CASSSPQGPPTLSGANVLTF. The DNA for the CDR3 is TGTGCCAGCAGCTCCCCCCAGGGGCCCCCCACCCTCTCTGGGGCCAACGTCCTGACTTTC.

The CDR3 DNA sequence: TGTGCCAGCAGCTTATCACGTGGAGGGCACCCAGCTAACTATGGCTACACCTTC. It translates to CASSLSRGGHPANYGYTF. V usage is TRBV11-2 and J usage is TRBJ1-2, with no clear D. Germline values: CDR1 SGHAT, CDR2 FQNNGV. The CDR3 covers 18 residues. V was pared by 2 bases and J by 0 bases, with 19 bases between. The full variable domain, rest sourced from reference TRBV11-2 and TRBJ1-2, is EAGVAQSPRYKIIEKRQSVAFWCNPISGHATLYWYQQILGQGPKLLIQFQNNGVVDDSQLPKDRFSAERLKGVDSTLKIQPAKLEDSAVYLCASSLSRGGHPANYGYTFGSGTRLTVV.

CDR3 bases: TGTGCCAGTAGTATAGAGGAGGTAGGGGATCAGCCCCAGCATTTT. It specifies CASSIEEVGDQPQHF. The chain couples TRBV19 to TRBJ1-5, with D perhaps TRBD1 (5 bases). V shed 0 bases and J shed 5 bases, with 11 bases lying between them. Germline values: CDR1 LNHDA, CDR2 SQIVND (reference sequence). The CDR3 contains 15 residues. Based on the CDR3 plus reference TRBV19 and TRBJ1-5, the full variable domain is DGGITQSPKYLFRKEGQNVTLSCEQNLNHDAMYWYRQDPGQGLRLIYYSQIVNDFQKGDIAEGYSVSREKKESFPLTVTSAQKNPTAFYLCASSIEEVGDQPQHFGDGTRLSIL.

The rearrangement links TRBV7-9 to TRBJ2-3, with TRBD1 identical over 8 bases. J gave up 1 base and V 3 bases, and 0 bases lay outside the gene matches. This CDR3 has 14 amino acids. Germline V gene sequence: CDR1 SEHNR, CDR2 FQNEAQ (reference sequence). The CDR3 nucleotides read TGTGCCAGCAGCTTGACAGGGGGCACAGATACGCAGTATTTT. It translates to CASSLTGGTDTQYF.

The rearrangement links TRBV5-1 to TRBJ2-7; D may be TRBD1 (6 bases). This CDR3 is 13 amino acids long. The V and J ends lost 5 bases and 3 bases respectively, with 12 bases between them. CDR1 and CDR2 from the germline V gene are SGHRS and YFSETQ. CDR3 sequence (DNA): TGCGCCAGCAGACGACAGGATAACTACGAGCAGTACTTC. The encoded protein is CASRRQDNYEQYF.

This chain connects TRBV7-9 to TRBJ2-1, with TRBD1 as a possible D gene (7 bases). In germline, CDR1 is SEHNR, CDR2 FQNEAQ (reference sequence). CDR3 length: 16 amino acids. V dropped 4 bases and J dropped 3 bases, with 16 bases sitting between them. The CDR3 DNA reads TGTGCCAGCAGCTCCCGCAGGGGGGCGAGCTACAATGAGCAGTTCTTC. Translation: CASSSRRGASYNEQFF.

The rearrangement joins TRBV15 to TRBJ2-7, with 7 bases matching TRBD1. The CDR3 length is 15 residues. Germline V gene lookup returns CDR1 LNHNV and CDR2 YYDKDF (reference sequence). The junction had 5 bases not matched to a gene; V was cut back by 1 base and J by 2 bases. As DNA, the CDR3 is TGTGCCACCAGCAGAGTTTTAGGGGGCGCCTACGAGCAGTACTTC. This encodes CATSRVLGGAYEQYF.

In this sample, this clone turned up a few times. J is TRBJ2-5 and V is TRBV6-5; the D gene is possibly TRBD1 (5 bases). The CDR3 contains 13 residues. CDR1 is MNHEY and CDR2 is SVGAGI in the germline V gene. The ends were cut back, 7 bases at V and 6 bases at J, with 15 bases in the middle. CDR3: CASTFGQGKTQYF. CDR3 nucleotide sequence: TGTGCCAGCACGTTCGGGCAGGGCAAGACCCAGTACTTC.

This clone was found a few times. The genes are TRBV18 and TRBJ2-5; D perhaps matches TRBD1 (6 bases). The CDR3 is 15 residues long. Germline CDR1 and CDR2: KGHSH and LQKENI. Between the trimmed V and J ends, which lost 0 bases and 5 bases, there was a span of 13 bases. CDR3 in DNA: TGTGCCAGCTCACCACCGCAGGGGCAACGGGAGACCCAGTACTTC. Translating it yields CASSPPQGQRETQYF. The full variable domain, rest sourced from reference TRBV18 and TRBJ2-5, is NAGVMQNPRHLVRRRGQEARLRCSPMKGHSHVYWYRQLPEEGLKFMVYLQKENIIDESGMPKERFSAEFPKEGPSILRIQQVVRGDSAAYFCASSPPQGQRETQYFGPGTRLLVL.

The chain recombines TRBV10-3 with TRBJ2-7, with D possibly TRBD1 on 5 matching bases. The germline V and J ends were trimmed by 6 bases and 6 bases, with 15 bases remaining between them. This CDR3 region has 13 residues. Germline assignment: CDR1 ENHRY and CDR2 SYGVKD. DNA of the CDR3: TGTGCCATCAGAGCCTCATTGGGGCTCGAGCAGTACTTC. It translates to CAIRASLGLEQYF.

This clone was detected only a few times. The V gene is TRBV7-9, the J gene TRBJ1-2, with a weak D call TRBD1 (5 bases). Germline loops: CDR1 SEHNR, CDR2 FQNEAQ (reference sequence). V lost 5 bases, J lost 8 bases, and 6 bases lay in between. This CDR3 contains 10 residues. CDR3 bases: TGTGCCAGCAGCCCAGGGGGCTACACCTTC. It translates to CASSPGGYTF.

The V call is TRBV6-5, the J call TRBJ2-3; D is tentatively TRBD1 or TRBD2 (7 bases each). CDR1 MNHEY and CDR2 SVGAGI come from the germline V gene. Between the trimmed V and J ends, which lost 6 bases and 4 bases, there was a span of 14 bases. The length of the CDR3 is 14 residues. Here the CDR3 DNA reads TGTGCCAGCAGGGGGAGGGACAGCTCAGATACGCAGTATTTT. Encoded protein: CASRGRDSSDTQYF.

The rearrangement uses TRBV7-2 and TRBJ2-1; D unresolved. The CDR3 length is 12 residues. V was clipped by 1 base and J by 8 bases, with 6 bases between them. The V gene's germline CDR1 is SGHTA and CDR2 FQGNSA. The CDR3 DNA follows: TGTGCCAGCAGCTTAGGGGCGGATGAGCAGTTCTTC. Its translation is CASSLGADEQFF. Supplemented by reference TRBV7-2 and TRBJ2-1, the full variable domain reads GAGVSQSPSNKVTEKGKDVELRCDPISGHTALYWYRQSLGQGLEFLIYFQGNSAPDKSGLPSDRFSAERTGGSVSTLTIQRTQQEDSAVYLCASSLGADEQFFGPGTRLTVL.

The chain joins TRBV6-5 to TRBJ2-7, with 10 positions matching TRBD2. This CDR3 has 14 residues. V lost 5 bases to trimming and J lost 2 bases; unmatched junction nucleotides: 3. Germline assignment: CDR1 MNHEY and CDR2 SVGAGI. CDR3 loop: CASSPAGGAYEQYF. The CDR3 nucleotides are TGTGCCAGCAGTCCAGCGGGAGGGGCCTACGAGCAGTACTTC.

The chain recombines TRBV6-5 with TRBJ2-7; either TRBD1 or TRBD2 may supply D (5 bases each). Trimming left V 0 bases short and J 0 bases short, with 12 bases between. CDR1 is MNHEY and CDR2 is SVGAGI in the germline V gene. This CDR3 spans 16 amino acids. CDR3 residues: CASSYSNNGGSYEQYF. DNA of the CDR3: TGTGCCAGCAGTTACTCGAACAATGGGGGCTCCTACGAGCAGTACTTC.

V and J are TRBV2 and TRBJ2-3; 13 bases map to TRBD2. The CDR3 totals 16 residues. The trim removed 5 bases at V and 3 bases at J, leaving 5 bases unmatched. Looked up from germline, CDR1 is SNHLY and CDR2 is FYNNEI. The CDR3 DNA reads TGTGCCAGCAGTACGAGGACTAGCGGGGGAACAGATACGCAGTATTTT. Its translation is CASSTRTSGGTDTQYF.